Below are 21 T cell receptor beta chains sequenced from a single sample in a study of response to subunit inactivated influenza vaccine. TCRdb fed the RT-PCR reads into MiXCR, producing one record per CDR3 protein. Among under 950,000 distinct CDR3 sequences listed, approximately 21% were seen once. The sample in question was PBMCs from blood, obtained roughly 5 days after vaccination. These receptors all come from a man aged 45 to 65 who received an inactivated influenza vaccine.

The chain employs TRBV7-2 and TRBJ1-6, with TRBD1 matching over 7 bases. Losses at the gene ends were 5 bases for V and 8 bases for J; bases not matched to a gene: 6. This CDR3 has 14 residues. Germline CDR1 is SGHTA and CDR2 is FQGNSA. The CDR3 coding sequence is TGTGCCAGCAGCCAGACAGGGTCTTATTCACCCCTCCACTTT. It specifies CASSQTGSYSPLHF. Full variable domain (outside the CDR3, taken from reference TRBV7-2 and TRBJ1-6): GAGVSQSPSNKVTEKGKDVELRCDPISGHTALYWYRQSLGQGLEFLIYFQGNSAPDKSGLPSDRFSAERTGGSVSTLTIQRTQQEDSAVYLCASSQTGSYSPLHFGNGTRLTVT.

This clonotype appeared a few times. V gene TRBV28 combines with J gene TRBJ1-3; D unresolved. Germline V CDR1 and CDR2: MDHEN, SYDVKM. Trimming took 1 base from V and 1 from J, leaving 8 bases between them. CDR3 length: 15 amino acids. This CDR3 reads CASSLSWRSGNTIYF. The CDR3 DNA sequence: TGTGCCAGCAGTTTATCGTGGCGGTCTGGAAACACCATATATTTT. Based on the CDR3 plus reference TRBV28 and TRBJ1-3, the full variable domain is DVKVTQSSRYLVKRTGEKVFLECVQDMDHENMFWYRQDPGLGLRLIYFSYDVKMKEKGDIPEGYSVSREKKERFSLILESASTNQTSMYLCASSLSWRSGNTIYFGEGSWLTVV.

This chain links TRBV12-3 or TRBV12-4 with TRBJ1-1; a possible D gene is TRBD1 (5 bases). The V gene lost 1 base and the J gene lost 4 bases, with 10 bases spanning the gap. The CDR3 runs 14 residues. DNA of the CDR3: TGTGCCAGCAGTTTAGAGGGGATCATCACTGAAGCTTTCTTT. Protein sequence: CASSLEGIITEAFF.

The CDR3 DNA follows: TGTGCCAGCAGCCAAGACCCGACCGAGCAGTACTTC. The encoded protein is CASSQDPTEQYF. The chain uses TRBV3-1 and TRBJ2-7; no clear D gene. This CDR3 is 12 amino acids long. Germline-derived CDR1 and CDR2 are LGHDT and YNNKEL (reference sequence). V was clipped by 0 bases and J by 6 bases, with 6 bases between them.

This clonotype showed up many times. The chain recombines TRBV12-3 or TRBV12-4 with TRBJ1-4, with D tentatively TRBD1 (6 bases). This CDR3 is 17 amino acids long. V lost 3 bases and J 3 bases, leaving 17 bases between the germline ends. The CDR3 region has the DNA TGTGCCAGCAGTTTTTCGTGGGGGCGGGAGTCTAATGAAAAACTGTTTTTT. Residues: CASSFSWGRESNEKLFF.

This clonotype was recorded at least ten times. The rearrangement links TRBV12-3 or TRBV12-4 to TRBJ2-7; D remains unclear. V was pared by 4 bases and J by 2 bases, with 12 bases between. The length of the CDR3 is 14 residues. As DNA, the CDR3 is TGTGCCAGCAGTTCATGGACCCGACCCTACGAGCAGTACTTC. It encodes CASSSWTRPYEQYF.

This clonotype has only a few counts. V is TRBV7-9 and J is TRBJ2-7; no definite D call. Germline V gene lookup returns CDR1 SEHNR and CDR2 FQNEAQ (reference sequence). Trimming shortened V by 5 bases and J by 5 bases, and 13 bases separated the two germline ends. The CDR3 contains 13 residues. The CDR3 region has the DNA TGTGCCAGCAGCCCAGGTTTCACCCACGAGCAGTACTTC. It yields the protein CASSPGFTHEQYF. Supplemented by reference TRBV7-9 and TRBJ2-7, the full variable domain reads DTGVSQNPRHKITKRGQNVTFRCDPISEHNRLYWYRQTLGQGPEFLTYFQNEAQLEKSRLLSDRFSAERPKGSFSTLEIQRTEQGDSAMYLCASSPGFTHEQYFGPGTRLTVT.

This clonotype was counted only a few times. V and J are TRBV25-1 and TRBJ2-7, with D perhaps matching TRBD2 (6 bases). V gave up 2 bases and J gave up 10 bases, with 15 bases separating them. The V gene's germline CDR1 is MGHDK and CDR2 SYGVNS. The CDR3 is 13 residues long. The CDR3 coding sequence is TGTGCCAGCAGTGAAGGGGGTCGGGGGATTCAGTACTTC. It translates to CASSEGGRGIQYF.

The CDR3 protein is CAISTGTSYNEQFF. The CDR3 region has the DNA TGTGCCATCAGTACCGGGACCTCCTACAATGAGCAGTTCTTC. The chain employs TRBV10-3 and TRBJ2-1; the D call may be TRBD1 or TRBD2 (5 bases each). The CDR3 spans 14 residues. The V and J ends lost 5 bases and 0 bases respectively, with 8 bases between them. Germline assignment: CDR1 ENHRY and CDR2 SYGVKD.

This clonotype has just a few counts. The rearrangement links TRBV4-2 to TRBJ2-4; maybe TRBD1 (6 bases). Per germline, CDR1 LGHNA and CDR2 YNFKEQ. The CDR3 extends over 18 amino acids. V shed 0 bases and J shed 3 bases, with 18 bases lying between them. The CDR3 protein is CASSQEKGTGNYKNIQYF. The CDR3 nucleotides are TGTGCCAGCAGCCAAGAGAAGGGAACAGGGAATTACAAAAACATTCAGTACTTC.

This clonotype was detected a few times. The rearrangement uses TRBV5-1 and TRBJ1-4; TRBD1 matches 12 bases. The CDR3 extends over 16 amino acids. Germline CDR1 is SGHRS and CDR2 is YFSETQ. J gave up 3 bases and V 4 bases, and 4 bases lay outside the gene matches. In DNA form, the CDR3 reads TGCGCCAGCAGCCCAGGGACAGGGGGCCCTAATGAAAAACTGTTTTTT. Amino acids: CASSPGTGGPNEKLFF.

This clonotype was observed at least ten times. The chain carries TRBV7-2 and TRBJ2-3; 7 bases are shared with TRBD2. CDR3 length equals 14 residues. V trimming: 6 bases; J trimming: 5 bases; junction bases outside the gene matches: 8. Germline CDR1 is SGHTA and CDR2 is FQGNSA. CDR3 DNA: TGTGCCAGCAGGAGGACCGGGGGGATAGATACGCAGTATTTT. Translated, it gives CASRRTGGIDTQYF. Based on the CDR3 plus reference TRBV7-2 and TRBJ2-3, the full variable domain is GAGVSQSPSNKVTEKGKDVELRCDPISGHTALYWYRQSLGQGLEFLIYFQGNSAPDKSGLPSDRFSAERTGGSVSTLTIQRTQQEDSAVYLCASRRTGGIDTQYFGPGTRLTVL.

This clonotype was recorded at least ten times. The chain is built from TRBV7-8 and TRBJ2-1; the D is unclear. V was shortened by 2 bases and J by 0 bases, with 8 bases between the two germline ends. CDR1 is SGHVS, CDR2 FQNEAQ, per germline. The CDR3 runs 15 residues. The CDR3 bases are TGTGCCAGCAGCTTATTCGGTGGCTCCTACAATGAGCAGTTCTTC. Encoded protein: CASSLFGGSYNEQFF.

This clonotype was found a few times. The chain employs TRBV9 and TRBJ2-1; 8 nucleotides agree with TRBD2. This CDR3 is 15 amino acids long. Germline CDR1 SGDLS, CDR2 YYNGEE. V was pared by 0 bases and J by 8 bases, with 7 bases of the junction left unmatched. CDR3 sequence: CASSVVAGRGDEQFF. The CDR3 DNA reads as TGTGCCAGCAGCGTAGTAGCGGGAAGGGGGGATGAGCAGTTCTTC.

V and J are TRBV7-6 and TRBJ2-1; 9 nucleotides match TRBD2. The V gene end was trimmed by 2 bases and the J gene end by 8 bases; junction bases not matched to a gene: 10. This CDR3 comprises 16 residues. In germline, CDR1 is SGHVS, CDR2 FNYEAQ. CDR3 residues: CASSLIASGTFDEQFF. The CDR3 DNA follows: TGTGCCAGCAGCTTAATCGCTAGCGGGACCTTTGATGAGCAGTTCTTC.

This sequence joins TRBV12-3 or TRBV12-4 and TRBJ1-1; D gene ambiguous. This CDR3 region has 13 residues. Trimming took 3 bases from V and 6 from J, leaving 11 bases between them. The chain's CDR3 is CASSFGSWAEAFF. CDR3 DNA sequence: TGTGCCAGCAGTTTTGGTTCGTGGGCTGAAGCTTTCTTT.

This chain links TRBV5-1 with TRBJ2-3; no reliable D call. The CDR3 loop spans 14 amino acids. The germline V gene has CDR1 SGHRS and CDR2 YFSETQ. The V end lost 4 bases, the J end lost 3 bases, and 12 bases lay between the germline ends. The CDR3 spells CASSHKEQTDTQYF. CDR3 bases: TGCGCCAGCAGCCATAAAGAACAGACAGATACGCAGTATTTT.

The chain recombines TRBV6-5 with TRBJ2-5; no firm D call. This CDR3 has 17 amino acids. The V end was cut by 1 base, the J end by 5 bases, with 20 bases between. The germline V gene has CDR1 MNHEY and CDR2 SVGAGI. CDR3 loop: CASSYYPPRPGRETQYF. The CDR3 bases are TGTGCCAGCAGTTACTACCCTCCGCGGCCTGGAAGGGAGACCCAGTACTTC.

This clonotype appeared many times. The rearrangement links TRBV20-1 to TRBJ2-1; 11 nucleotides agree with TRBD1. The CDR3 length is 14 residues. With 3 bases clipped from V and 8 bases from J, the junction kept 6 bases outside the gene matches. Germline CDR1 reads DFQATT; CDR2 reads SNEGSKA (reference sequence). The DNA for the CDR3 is TGCAGTGCTAGGTCAGGACAGGGGGCGGATGAGCAGTTCTTC. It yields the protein CSARSGQGADEQFF.

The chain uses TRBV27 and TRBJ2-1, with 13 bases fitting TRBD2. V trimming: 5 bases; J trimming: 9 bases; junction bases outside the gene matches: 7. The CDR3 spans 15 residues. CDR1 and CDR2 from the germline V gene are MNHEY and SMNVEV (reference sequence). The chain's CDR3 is CASSLTSGGASEQFF. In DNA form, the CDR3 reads TGTGCCAGCAGTCTTACTAGCGGGGGGGCCAGTGAGCAGTTCTTC.

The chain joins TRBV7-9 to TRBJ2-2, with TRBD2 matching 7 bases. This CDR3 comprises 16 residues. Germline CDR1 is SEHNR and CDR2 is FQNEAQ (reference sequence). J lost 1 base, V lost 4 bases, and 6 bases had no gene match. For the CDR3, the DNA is TGTGCCAGCAGCTCCGGGGGGACCTTGAACACCGGGGAGCTGTTTTTT. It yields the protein CASSSGGTLNTGELFF.